This is a list of T cell receptor beta chains from one sample in a study of Ad26.COV2.S vaccination and SARS-CoV-2 variants. The data were produced by immunoSEQ multiplex PCR, yet TCRdb's version contains in-frame clones alone and is incomplete. The sample yields around 340,000 clones, about 88% seen once. The sample here was peripheral blood, taken in a trial of Ad26.COV2.S vaccine versus placebo. Receptors originate from a person aged 18-65 years who received the Ad26.COV2.S COVID-19 vaccine or a placebo. The CDR3 runs from the conserved cysteine through the conserved F or W. A D gene is named only where the DNA matches it firmly. Some rows mark clone size as missing; the rest say once, few, many or name a class of expanded clone.

cdr3_nt: TGTGCCAGCAGTGAACAGGGTTCGGGTGGAAACACCATATATTTT
cdr3_aa: CASSEQGSGGNTIYF
d_call: .
v_call: TRBV7-9
clone_size: .
j_call: TRBJ1-3

cdr3_nt: TGTGCTAGTGGTGTGGGACAGGGGATAACTAACAATGAGCAGTTCTTC
cdr3_aa: CASGVGQGITNNEQFF
d_call: TRBD1
v_call: TRBV12-5
clone_size: .
j_call: TRBJ2-1

cdr3_nt: TGTGCCAGCAGCCAAGGACAGGGACCCTACAATGAGCAGTTCTTC
cdr3_aa: CASSQGQGPYNEQFF
d_call: TRBD1
v_call: TRBV7-3
clone_size: .
j_call: TRBJ2-1

cdr3_nt: TGCGCCAGCAGCCAAGATCGGGCTGGCTCCTACGAGCAGTACTTC
cdr3_aa: CASSQDRAGSYEQYF
d_call: .
v_call: TRBV4-3
clone_size: .
j_call: TRBJ2-7

cdr3_nt: TGTGCCTCAAAATGGGAGGGTCCAACCTACGAGCAGTACTTC
cdr3_aa: CASKWEGPTYEQYF
d_call: TRBD2
v_call: TRBV30
clone_size: .
j_call: TRBJ2-7

cdr3_nt: TGTGCCAGTAGTGTAAGACAGGGTGCAGTGTCACCCCTCCACTTT
cdr3_aa: CASSVRQGAVSPLHF
d_call: TRBD1
v_call: TRBV19
clone_size: .
j_call: TRBJ1-6

cdr3_nt: TGTGCCAGCAGCTTAACAATAAGGCGGGAGGGGGTAAACACCGGGGAGCTGTTTTTT
cdr3_aa: CASSLTIRREGVNTGELFF
d_call: TRBD2
v_call: TRBV7-3
clone_size: .
j_call: TRBJ2-2

cdr3_nt: TGCGCCAGCAGCCAAGACCTGCTAGCGGGAGTGGGGGATACGCAGTATTTT
cdr3_aa: CASSQDLLAGVGDTQYF
d_call: TRBD2
v_call: TRBV4-1
clone_size: .
j_call: TRBJ2-3

cdr3_nt: TGTGCCAGCAGCTTAGACAGGGCCGGATACGAGCAGTACTTC
cdr3_aa: CASSLDRAGYEQYF
d_call: .
v_call: TRBV7-2
clone_size: few
j_call: TRBJ2-7

cdr3_nt: TGCGCCAGCAGCTTGGGACAGGGCCATGGCTACACCTTC
cdr3_aa: CASSLGQGHGYTF
d_call: TRBD1
v_call: TRBV5-1
clone_size: .
j_call: TRBJ1-2

cdr3_nt: TGTGCCAGCAGTTTAGGGGGACAGTCCTACGAGCAGTACTTC
cdr3_aa: CASSLGGQSYEQYF
d_call: TRBD1
v_call: TRBV27
clone_size: once
j_call: TRBJ2-7

cdr3_nt: TGTGCCAGCAGTTCCATAACTAGCGGGAGGGCTAATCAGTACTTC
cdr3_aa: CASSSITSGRANQYF
d_call: TRBD2
v_call: TRBV28
clone_size: .
j_call: TRBJ2-7

cdr3_nt: TGTGCCAGCAGCTTCGAGACTTTGACCTACGAGCAGTACTTC
cdr3_aa: CASSFETLTYEQYF
d_call: .
v_call: TRBV5-6
clone_size: .
j_call: TRBJ2-7

cdr3_nt: TGTGCCAGCAGGGAAGCGGCTGGAAACACCATATATTTT
cdr3_aa: CASREAAGNTIYF
d_call: .
v_call: TRBV11-2
clone_size: .
j_call: TRBJ1-3

cdr3_nt: TGTGCCAGCAGCGCCAACAGCCCTAGGCATACAGATACGCAGTATTTT
cdr3_aa: CASSANSPRHTDTQYF
d_call: .
v_call: TRBV9
clone_size: .
j_call: TRBJ2-3

cdr3_nt: TGTGCCTGGAGTGTAAAAGGCGGAGCCTATAATTCACCCCTCCACTTT
cdr3_aa: CAWSVKGGAYNSPLHF
d_call: .
v_call: TRBV30
clone_size: .
j_call: TRBJ1-6

cdr3_nt: TGTGCCAGCAGCTTAGACAGGGAAGATACCTCTAACTATGGCTACACCTTC
cdr3_aa: CASSLDREDTSNYGYTF
d_call: TRBD1
v_call: TRBV7-3
clone_size: .
j_call: TRBJ1-2

cdr3_nt: TGTGCCAGCAGCCCCCGAACTTACTCCTACAATGAGCAGTTCTTC
cdr3_aa: CASSPRTYSYNEQFF
d_call: .
v_call: TRBV9
clone_size: .
j_call: TRBJ2-1

cdr3_nt: TGTGCCAGCTGTTTAGAGGGTGGGCTATTGGTGTTATCCTACAATGAGCAGTTCTTC
cdr3_aa: CASCLEGGLLVLSYNEQFF
d_call: .
v_call: TRBV28
clone_size: .
j_call: TRBJ2-1

cdr3_nt: TGTGCCAGCACCGGGGGCTACGAGCAGTACTTC
cdr3_aa: CASTGGYEQYF
d_call: .
v_call: TRBV7-2
clone_size: few
j_call: TRBJ2-7

cdr3_nt: TGTGCCAGCAGCCATGAGGGCGGGGGGGCGACCTACGAGCAGTACTTC
cdr3_aa: CASSHEGGGATYEQYF
d_call: TRBD2
v_call: TRBV13
clone_size: .
j_call: TRBJ2-7

cdr3_nt: TGTGCCAGTAGTATGGGCGGAGGGCTACTCTACAATGAGCAGTTCTTC
cdr3_aa: CASSMGGGLLYNEQFF
d_call: .
v_call: TRBV19
clone_size: .
j_call: TRBJ2-1

cdr3_nt: TGTGCCAGTTCCCGGAACACTGAAGCTTTCTTT
cdr3_aa: CASSRNTEAFF
d_call: .
v_call: TRBV2
clone_size: .
j_call: TRBJ1-1

cdr3_nt: TGTGCCACCGCCAGCCTCCTCGGACTATACTACAATGAGCAGTTCTTC
cdr3_aa: CATASLLGLYYNEQFF
d_call: .
v_call: TRBV27
clone_size: once
j_call: TRBJ2-1

cdr3_nt: TGTGCCAGCAGCTTGGGGGCAGCATCTGGAAACACCATATATTTT
cdr3_aa: CASSLGAASGNTIYF
d_call: .
v_call: TRBV5-4
clone_size: .
j_call: TRBJ1-3

cdr3_nt: TGTGCCAGCAGCTTGGGTGACAGTCCCTACGAGCAGTACTTC
cdr3_aa: CASSLGDSPYEQYF
d_call: .
v_call: TRBV5-6
clone_size: .
j_call: TRBJ2-7

cdr3_nt: TGTGCCTGGAGTGTGGTAGATACGCAGTATTTT
cdr3_aa: CAWSVVDTQYF
d_call: .
v_call: TRBV30
clone_size: .
j_call: TRBJ2-3

cdr3_nt: TGTGCCAGCAGCTTTGGACAGGGAAAAGAGACCCAGTACTTC
cdr3_aa: CASSFGQGKETQYF
d_call: TRBD1
v_call: TRBV11-2
clone_size: .
j_call: TRBJ2-5

cdr3_nt: TGTGCCAGCAGTGACGCGGAGGGTGCCTACAATGAGCAGTTCTTC
cdr3_aa: CASSDAEGAYNEQFF
d_call: .
v_call: TRBV6-4
clone_size: .
j_call: TRBJ2-1